The 30 T cell receptor beta chains below come from one sample, sequenced in a study of T-cell reconstitution after alpha-beta-depleted transplantation in children. Unique molecular identifiers were used in preparing the TCRbeta library. From the PCR reads, TCRdb called clonotypes with MiXCR, one entry per CDR3 protein. The sample shows 450,000 to 600,000 distinct CDR3 sequences, approximately 20% of them seen only once. This sample comprised PBMCs from the stem cell graft donor, obtained from the stem cell graft. These receptors all stem from a human donor who donated a stem cell graft to a child with acute lymphoblastic leukemia.

The chain is built from TRBV7-2 and TRBJ2-7; 7 positions agree with TRBD2. The length of the CDR3 is 16 residues. Germline-derived CDR1 and CDR2 are SGHTA and FQGNSA. V lost 1 base to trimming and J lost 3 bases; unmatched junction nucleotides: 9. This CDR3 reads CASSLEDWEGSYEQYF. CDR3 nucleotide sequence: TGTGCCAGCAGCTTAGAAGACTGGGAGGGGAGCTACGAGCAGTACTTC.

The chain recombines TRBV27 with TRBJ2-1, with 9 positions matching TRBD1. Unmatched junction bases numbered 4, after V lost 4 bases and J lost 3 bases. The CDR3 extends over 15 amino acids. CDR1 is MNHEY, CDR2 SMNVEV, per germline (reference sequence). The CDR3 DNA follows: TGTGCCAGCAGTTCGGACAGGGGTGGCTACAATGAGCAGTTCTTC. Its translation: CASSSDRGGYNEQFF.

This clonotype was recorded a few times. The chain links TRBV5-1 to TRBJ2-1; 10 bases line up with TRBD1. There are 16 residues in the CDR3. Per the germline V gene, CDR1 is SGHRS and CDR2 is YFSETQ. V shed 1 base and J 7 bases; nucleotides not matched to a gene: 8. CDR3 region: CASSLNRGQGLNEQFF. CDR3 in DNA: TGCGCCAGCAGCTTGAATAGGGGACAGGGGCTGAATGAGCAGTTCTTC.

The rearrangement joins TRBV10-3 to TRBJ1-6; maybe TRBD1 (5 bases). Deletions cut 8 bases from V and 7 bases from J, with 9 bases between. Germline CDR1 and CDR2: ENHRY and SYGVKD. The CDR3 has 12 residues. CDR3 sequence reads: CAIGGSNSPLHF. CDR3 coding DNA: TGTGCCATCGGGGGATCGAATTCACCCCTCCACTTT.

This rearrangement joins TRBV20-1 to TRBJ2-7; D might be TRBD2 (5 bases). Germline lookup yields CDR1 DFQATT and CDR2 SNEGSKA (reference sequence). The CDR3 runs to 12 residues. Trimming shortened V by 0 bases and J by 7 bases, and 10 bases separated the two germline ends. The CDR3 spells CSAREGSTEQYF. The CDR3, as DNA: TGCAGTGCTAGAGAAGGGAGTACAGAGCAGTACTTC.

This clonotype was recorded a few times. The gene calls are TRBV5-1 and TRBJ2-1, with 9 bases that match TRBD1. The CDR3 runs to 16 residues. In germline, CDR1 is SGHRS, CDR2 YFSETQ. V was clipped by 4 bases and J by 5 bases; unmatched bases: 10. CDR3 protein: CASSPPGTGIDNEQFF. In DNA, the CDR3 is TGCGCCAGCAGCCCTCCCGGGACAGGGATAGACAATGAGCAGTTCTTC.

The CDR3 sequence is CASSLRQSNQPQHF. CDR3 nucleotides: TGTGCCAGCAGTTTACGACAGAGCAATCAGCCCCAGCATTTT. This chain joins TRBV12-3 or TRBV12-4 and TRBJ1-5; TRBD1 is a possible D gene (5 bases). The V gene lost 2 bases and the J gene lost 1 base, with 6 bases spanning the gap. The CDR3 contains 14 residues.

The chain employs TRBV5-6 and TRBJ1-1, with no clear D. The CDR3 has 13 residues. Trimming removed 3 bases from V and 5 bases from J, with 11 bases in between. Germline V gene sequence: CDR1 SGHDT, CDR2 YYEEEE. The CDR3 loop reads CASSSGGWTEAFF. CDR3 nucleotide sequence: TGTGCCAGCAGCTCCGGCGGGTGGACTGAAGCTTTCTTT.

This clonotype appeared a few times. V and J are TRBV7-3 and TRBJ2-6, with 14 bases fitting TRBD2. This CDR3 is 19 amino acids long. Germline V gene data show CDR1 as SGHTA and CDR2 as FQGTGA. The V segment lost 2 bases and the J segment 3 bases; nucleotides outside the gene matches: 6. CDR3 sequence reads: CASSLLGLAGADGANVLTF. The CDR3 DNA follows: TGTGCCAGCAGCTTACTGGGACTAGCGGGAGCGGATGGGGCCAACGTCCTGACTTTC.

This rearrangement joins TRBV20-1 to TRBJ2-7, with 11 bases fitting TRBD2. The CDR3 consists of 15 residues. J was trimmed by 4 bases and V by 1 base; bases with no gene match: 6. Germline V gene sequence: CDR1 DFQATT, CDR2 SNEGSKA (reference sequence). The CDR3 loop reads CSARGIAGGPYEQYF. The CDR3 nucleotides read TGCAGTGCTAGAGGGATAGCGGGAGGGCCGTACGAGCAGTACTTC.

This clonotype was seen a single time. This chain joins TRBV5-5 and TRBJ2-7; TRBD1 matches 7 bases. Trimming cost V 4 bases and J 10 bases; bases outside gene matches: 17. The CDR3 is 15 amino acids. The germline CDR1 and CDR2 sequences are SGHKS and YYEKEE (reference sequence). CDR3 DNA sequence: TGTGCCAGCAGCGGAGGTGGGACAGAGTATTACCTTCAGTACTTC. This gives the protein CASSGGGTEYYLQYF.

This clonotype was observed a few times. V and J are TRBV6-1 and TRBJ2-7, with a weak D call TRBD2 (6 bases). Germline V gene lookup returns CDR1 MNHNS and CDR2 SASEGT. The V gene lost 5 bases and the J gene lost 3 bases, with 11 bases spanning the gap. The CDR3 loop spans 13 amino acids. This CDR3 reads CASSKPGGYEQYF. CDR3 nucleotide sequence: TGTGCCAGCAGTAAACCCGGGGGCTACGAGCAGTACTTC.

The chain carries TRBV29-1 and TRBJ1-1; weak D call: TRBD1 (5 bases). V was pared by 7 bases and J by 11 bases, with 17 bases between. The CDR3 runs 11 residues. In germline, CDR1 is SQVTM, CDR2 ANQGSEA. The CDR3 here is CSGYRDAFAFF. The CDR3 nucleotides read TGCAGCGGCTATCGGGACGCTTTTGCTTTCTTT.

The gene calls are TRBV5-1 and TRBJ2-2; no clear D gene. The CDR3 loop spans 17 amino acids. V dropped 4 bases and J dropped 0 bases, with 16 bases sitting between them. Germline CDR1 SGHRS, CDR2 YFSETQ. The CDR3 is CASSLWSGFANTGELFF. In DNA form, the CDR3 reads TGCGCCAGCAGCCTGTGGTCGGGTTTCGCGAACACCGGGGAGCTGTTTTTT.

To note about this clonotype: One junction end does not reproduce the germline sequence, and a read error may be involved. This chain links TRBV12-5 with TRBJ1-5; D remains ambiguous. The germline CDR1 and CDR2 sequences are LGHNT and FRNRAP. CDR3 length: 16 amino acids. In DNA form, the CDR3 reads TGTGTTAGTGGTTTGGTCGTGAGAAATAGCAATCAGCCCCAGCATTTT. It translates to CVSGLVVRNSNQPQHF.

This clonotype has only a few counts. The rearrangement joins TRBV11-1 to TRBJ2-1; 13 bases map to TRBD2. The trim removed 0 bases at V and 1 base at J, leaving 9 bases unmatched. The CDR3 runs to 20 residues. CDR1 and CDR2 (germline): SGHAT, FQDESV (reference sequence). This chain's CDR3 is CASSLAGTSGTDKSYNEQFF. As DNA, the CDR3 is TGTGCCAGCAGCTTAGCGGGGACTAGCGGGACTGACAAGTCCTACAATGAGCAGTTCTTC.

There are a few counts of this clonotype. The genes are TRBV5-1 and TRBJ2-7, with D perhaps TRBD1 (5 bases). This CDR3 comprises 15 residues. The germline CDR1 and CDR2 sequences are SGHRS and YFSETQ. V was clipped by 1 base and J by 4 bases, with 15 bases between them. CDR3 region: CASSLPGHPEYEQYF. DNA of the CDR3: TGCGCCAGCAGCTTGCCTGGACATCCTGAATACGAGCAGTACTTC.

The chain links TRBV7-3 to TRBJ2-2; D is possibly TRBD1 (6 bases). Germline V lookup: CDR1 SGHTA, CDR2 FQGTGA. The CDR3 sequence is 15 residues long. The ends were cut back, 5 bases at V and 6 bases at J, with 16 bases in the middle. CDR3 nucleotide sequence: TGTGCCAGCAGCCCCCTGATACAGGGATCCGGGGAGCTGTTTTTT. This gives the protein CASSPLIQGSGELFF.

The V call is TRBV25-1, the J call TRBJ2-7; 7 nucleotides agree with TRBD1. Germline CDR1 is MGHDK and CDR2 is SYGVNS. CDR3 length: 14 residues. The ends lost 8 bases at V and 2 bases at J; junction bases unmatched: 9. The CDR3 loop reads CASRSRDSTYEQYF. Here the CDR3 DNA reads TGTGCCAGCCGTTCCAGGGACAGTACCTACGAGCAGTACTTC.

In this sample, this clonotype turned up a few times. The V call is TRBV5-5, the J call TRBJ1-5; D call uncertain. Deletions cut 4 bases from V and 4 bases from J, with 12 bases between. Germline-derived CDR1 and CDR2 are SGHKS and YYEKEE (reference sequence). This CDR3 is built from 14 residues. The CDR3 nucleotides read TGTGCCAGCAGCCCTGGACGGTTTAATCAGCCCCAGCATTTT. Encoded protein: CASSPGRFNQPQHF. The full variable domain, rest sourced from reference TRBV5-5 and TRBJ1-5, is DAGVTQSPTHLIKTRGQQVTLRCSPISGHKSVSWYQQVLGQGPQFIFQYYEKEERGRGNFPDRFSARQFPNYSSELNVNALLLGDSALYLCASSPGRFNQPQHFGDGTRLSIL.

The chain employs TRBV5-1 and TRBJ2-5; 14 bases fit TRBD2. The CDR3 loop spans 16 amino acids. With V trimmed by 4 bases and J by 5 bases, 7 bases remained unmatched. Per germline, CDR1 SGHRS and CDR2 YFSETQ. CDR3 nucleotides: TGCGCCAGCAGCGAAGGGACTAGCGGGAGATACGAGACCCAGTACTTC. Residues: CASSEGTSGRYETQYF. Using reference TRBV5-1 and TRBJ2-5 for the parts outside the CDR3, the full variable domain is KAGVTQTPRYLIKTRGQQVTLSCSPISGHRSVSWYQQTPGQGLQFLFEYFSETQRNKGNFPGRFSGRQFSNSRSEMNVSTLELGDSALYLCASSEGTSGRYETQYFGPGTRLLVL.

This rearrangement joins TRBV29-1 to TRBJ2-7; TRBD2 aligns across 7 bases. V was clipped by 6 bases and J by 2 bases; unmatched bases: 7. The germline gives CDR1 SQVTM, CDR2 ANQGSEA. The CDR3 length is 13 residues. The CDR3 region is CSVGTTETYEQYF. The CDR3 DNA reads TGCAGCGTCGGGACTACCGAAACCTACGAGCAGTACTTC.

CDR3 amino acids: CASSLGQGSARPNNEQFF. CDR3 nucleotide sequence: TGTGCCAGCAGCTTAGGACAGGGTAGCGCCAGACCAAACAATGAGCAGTTCTTC. The chain employs TRBV7-6 and TRBJ2-1; 7 nucleotides match TRBD1. Germline CDR1 is SGHVS and CDR2 is FNYEAQ. The CDR3 covers 18 residues. The ends lost 1 base at V and 5 bases at J; junction bases unmatched: 14.

V gene TRBV11-2 combines with J gene TRBJ2-7, with 8 bases matching TRBD1. Losses at the gene ends were 4 bases for V and 6 bases for J; bases not matched to a gene: 2. The CDR3 is 12 residues long. The germline V gene encodes CDR1 SGHAT and CDR2 FQNNGV. The CDR3 DNA reads as TGTGCCAGCAGCTACGGGACAGGCGAGCAGTACTTC. Its translation: CASSYGTGEQYF. Full variable domain (outside the CDR3, taken from reference TRBV11-2 and TRBJ2-7): EAGVAQSPRYKIIEKRQSVAFWCNPISGHATLYWYQQILGQGPKLLIQFQNNGVVDDSQLPKDRFSAERLKGVDSTLKIQPAKLEDSAVYLCASSYGTGEQYFGPGTRLTVT.

The J gene is TRBJ2-4, the V gene TRBV12-3 or TRBV12-4; TRBD1 agrees at 9 bases. V lost 6 bases to trimming and J lost 6 bases; unmatched junction nucleotides: 9. CDR3 size: 15 residues. CDR3 amino acids: CASRPNRGRRNIQYF. For the CDR3, the DNA is TGTGCCAGCAGGCCAAACAGGGGGCGGAGAAACATTCAGTACTTC.

V usage is TRBV29-1 and J usage is TRBJ2-7; 9 positions match TRBD1. J gave up 2 bases and V 6 bases, and 5 bases lay outside the gene matches. CDR1 SQVTM and CDR2 ANQGSEA come from the germline V gene. The CDR3 is made up of 13 amino acids. The CDR3 is CSVGTGYTYEQYF. The CDR3 bases are TGCAGCGTAGGGACAGGGTACACCTACGAGCAGTACTTC.

This chain links TRBV14 with TRBJ2-1; TRBD2 matches at 10 bases. Germline values: CDR1 SGHDN, CDR2 FVKESK. CDR3 size: 16 residues. J gave up 10 bases and V 0 bases, and 9 bases lay outside the gene matches. This CDR3 is CASSQDPLAGVTEQFF. The CDR3 nucleotides read TGTGCCAGCAGCCAAGATCCGCTAGCGGGAGTTACGGAGCAGTTCTTC. The full variable domain, its missing parts supplied by reference TRBV14 and TRBJ2-1, is EAGVTQFPSHSVIEKGQTVTLRCDPISGHDNLYWYRRVMGKEIKFLLHFVKESKQDESGMPNNRFLAERTGGTYSTLKVQPAELEDSGVYFCASSQDPLAGVTEQFFGPGTRLTVL.

This clonotype was counted between two and nine times. The chain recombines TRBV27 with TRBJ1-1, with a possible D match to TRBD1 (6 bases). This CDR3 comprises 15 residues. V was shortened by 6 bases and J by 0 bases, with 14 bases between the two germline ends. Germline V CDR1 and CDR2: MNHEY, SMNVEV (reference sequence). CDR3 amino acids: CASRTLRGMNTEAFF. As DNA, the CDR3 is TGTGCCAGCAGGACCCTCAGGGGTATGAACACTGAAGCTTTCTTT.

In this sample, this clonotype turned up a few times. The gene calls are TRBV6-1 and TRBJ2-1; no clear D. The germline V gene has CDR1 MNHNS and CDR2 SASEGT. Trimming removed 10 bases at V and 0 bases at J, with 13 bases between. There are 14 residues in the CDR3. CDR3 loop: CATQTESSYNEQFF. DNA for the CDR3: TGTGCCACCCAAACGGAAAGCTCCTACAATGAGCAGTTCTTC.

This clonotype was picked up a small number of times. The CDR3 DNA reads as TGCAGCGTTATCGGGACAAAGAACACCGGGGAGCTGTTTTTT. Protein: CSVIGTKNTGELFF. J is TRBJ2-2 and V is TRBV29-1; possible D gene TRBD1, 6 bases. This CDR3 comprises 14 residues. Looked up from germline, CDR1 is SQVTM and CDR2 is ANQGSEA. The V end was cut by 5 bases, the J end by 1 base, with 11 bases between.